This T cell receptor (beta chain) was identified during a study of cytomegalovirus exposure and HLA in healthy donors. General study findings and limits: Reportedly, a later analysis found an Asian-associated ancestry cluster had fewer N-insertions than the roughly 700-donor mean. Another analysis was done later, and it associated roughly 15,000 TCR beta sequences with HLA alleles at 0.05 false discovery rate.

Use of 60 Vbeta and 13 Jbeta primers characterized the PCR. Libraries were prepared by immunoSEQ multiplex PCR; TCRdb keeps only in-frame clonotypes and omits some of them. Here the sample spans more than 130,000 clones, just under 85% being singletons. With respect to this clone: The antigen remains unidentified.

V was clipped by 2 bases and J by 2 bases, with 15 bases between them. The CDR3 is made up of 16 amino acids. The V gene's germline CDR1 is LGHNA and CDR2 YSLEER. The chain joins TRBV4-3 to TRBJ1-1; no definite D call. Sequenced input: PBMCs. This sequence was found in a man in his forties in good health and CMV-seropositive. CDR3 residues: CASSQYNLKINTEAFF. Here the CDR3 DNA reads TGCGCCAGCAGCCAATATAATCTTAAAATAAACACTGAAGCTTTCTTT.